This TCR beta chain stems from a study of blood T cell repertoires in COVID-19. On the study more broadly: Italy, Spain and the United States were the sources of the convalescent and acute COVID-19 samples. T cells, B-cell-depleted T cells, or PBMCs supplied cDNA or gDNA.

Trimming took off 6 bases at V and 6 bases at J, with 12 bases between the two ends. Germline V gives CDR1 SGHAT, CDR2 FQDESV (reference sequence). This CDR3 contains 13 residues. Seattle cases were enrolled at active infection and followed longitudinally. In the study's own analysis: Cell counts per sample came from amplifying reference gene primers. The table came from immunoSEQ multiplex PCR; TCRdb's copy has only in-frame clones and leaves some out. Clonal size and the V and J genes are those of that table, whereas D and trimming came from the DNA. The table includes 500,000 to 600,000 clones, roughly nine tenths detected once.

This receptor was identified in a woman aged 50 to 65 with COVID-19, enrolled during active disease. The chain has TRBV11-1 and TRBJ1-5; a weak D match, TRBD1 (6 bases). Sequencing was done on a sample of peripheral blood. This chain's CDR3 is CASSRGHSQPQHF. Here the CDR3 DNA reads TGTGCCAGCAGTAGGGGACATTCTCAGCCCCAGCATTTT. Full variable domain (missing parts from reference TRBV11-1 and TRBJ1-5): EAEVAQSPRYKITEKSQAVAFWCDPISGHATLYWYRQILGQGPELLVQFQDESVVDDSQLPKDRFSAERLKGVDSTLKIQPAELGDSAMYLCASSRGHSQPQHFGDGTRLSIL.